These T cell receptor beta chains were read from a single sample in a study of Ad26.COV2.S vaccination and SARS-CoV-2 variants. This table comes from immunoSEQ multiplex PCR, and its TCRdb copy is limited to in-frame clones, with some not included. The table records over 400,000 clones, less than 95% of them present only once. Sequences were derived from peripheral blood, sampled in a trial of Ad26.COV2.S vaccine versus placebo. These TCRs come from a person aged 18-60 years who received the Ad26.COV2.S COVID-19 vaccine or a placebo. CDR3s include the opening cysteine and the closing phenylalanine or tryptophan. Fields, in order: D gene, J gene, V gene, clone size, CDR3 DNA, CDR3 protein. The D gene is left open where the match is weak. Clone size is shown for a subset of rows, as once, few, many or a class of expanded clone.

d_call: -
j_call: TRBJ2-1
v_call: TRBV5-1
clone_size: -
cdr3_nt: TGCGCCAGCGGATTCAACAATGAGCAGTTCTTC
cdr3_aa: CASGFNNEQFF

d_call: -
j_call: TRBJ2-1
v_call: TRBV7-9
clone_size: -
cdr3_nt: TGTGCCACTTCACACCCCTCCTACAATGAGCAGTTCTTC
cdr3_aa: CATSHPSYNEQFF

d_call: TRBD1
j_call: TRBJ2-1
v_call: TRBV27
clone_size: -
cdr3_nt: TGTGCCAGCAGAGAAACAGGGGGCCTGGATGAGCAGTTCTTC
cdr3_aa: CASRETGGLDEQFF

d_call: TRBD2
j_call: TRBJ2-7
v_call: TRBV29-1
clone_size: -
cdr3_nt: TGCAGCGTTGTAGGTAGCGGGAGCTCCTACGAGCAGTACTTC
cdr3_aa: CSVVGSGSSYEQYF

d_call: -
j_call: TRBJ2-7
v_call: TRBV11-3
clone_size: -
cdr3_nt: TGTGCCAGCAGCGGCCGGGACTACGAGCAGTACTTC
cdr3_aa: CASSGRDYEQYF

d_call: -
j_call: TRBJ1-4
v_call: TRBV15
clone_size: -
cdr3_nt: TGTGCCACCAGCAGAGAATACGGGGGAGGTGAAAAACTGTTTTTT
cdr3_aa: CATSREYGGGEKLFF

d_call: TRBD2
j_call: TRBJ2-7
v_call: TRBV28
clone_size: -
cdr3_nt: TGTGCCAGCAGGACGGGGGGCTCCTACGAGCAGTACTTC
cdr3_aa: CASRTGGSYEQYF

d_call: -
j_call: TRBJ1-4
v_call: TRBV24-1
clone_size: -
cdr3_nt: TGTGCCCGGCAGGGGTCAACTAATGAAAAACTGTTTTTT
cdr3_aa: CARQGSTNEKLFF

d_call: -
j_call: TRBJ2-7
v_call: TRBV28
clone_size: -
cdr3_nt: TGTGCCAGCAGTGCGCCACAGGTGGAAGTCCTGGAGGAGCAGTACTTC
cdr3_aa: CASSAPQVEVLEEQYF

d_call: -
j_call: TRBJ2-7
v_call: TRBV3-1/TRBV3-2
clone_size: -
cdr3_nt: TGTGCCAGCAGTCTAATACAACCCGGTGCTCTCTACGAGCAGTACTTC
cdr3_aa: CASSLIQPGALYEQYF

d_call: -
j_call: TRBJ1-4
v_call: TRBV5-5
clone_size: -
cdr3_nt: TGTGCCAGCAGCTGGGACTTCCAGCGAACTAATGAAAAACTGTTTTTT
cdr3_aa: CASSWDFQRTNEKLFF

d_call: -
j_call: TRBJ2-5
v_call: TRBV7-2
clone_size: -
cdr3_nt: TGTGCCAGCAGCTTGTGGACTGGAGAGACCCAGTACTTC
cdr3_aa: CASSLWTGETQYF

d_call: TRBD1
j_call: TRBJ2-7
v_call: TRBV27
clone_size: -
cdr3_nt: TGTGCCAGCAGTCCCCGGGACAGACCGGGACACGAGCAGTACTTC
cdr3_aa: CASSPRDRPGHEQYF

d_call: -
j_call: TRBJ2-3
v_call: TRBV19
clone_size: -
cdr3_nt: TGTGCCAGTAGTGAAGGTGGGATACAGCAAGATACGCAGTATTTT
cdr3_aa: CASSEGGIQQDTQYF

d_call: TRBD1
j_call: TRBJ1-5
v_call: TRBV6-2/TRBV6-3
clone_size: -
cdr3_nt: TGTGCCAGCAGTTACCCGGGGCAGGGGGTTTGGCCCCAGCATTTT
cdr3_aa: CASSYPGQGVWPQHF

d_call: -
j_call: TRBJ2-4
v_call: TRBV2
clone_size: -
cdr3_nt: TGTGCCAGCAGTGTGCTACGGGCTAGCGTCAATTTAGCCAAAAACATTCAGTACTTC
cdr3_aa: CASSVLRASVNLAKNIQYF

d_call: -
j_call: TRBJ2-1
v_call: TRBV6-5
clone_size: -
cdr3_nt: TGTGCCAGCCTCCAGTCTGACTACAATGAGCAGTTCTTC
cdr3_aa: CASLQSDYNEQFF

d_call: TRBD2
j_call: TRBJ2-3
v_call: TRBV5-8
clone_size: once
cdr3_nt: TGTGCCAGCAGCTGGGGAGGGAGGACGGCAGATACGCAGTATTTT
cdr3_aa: CASSWGGRTADTQYF

d_call: TRBD1
j_call: TRBJ2-7
v_call: TRBV10-3
clone_size: -
cdr3_nt: TGTGCCATCAGTGGCCGGGACAGGGGACCCTACGAGCAGTACTTC
cdr3_aa: CAISGRDRGPYEQYF

d_call: TRBD2
j_call: TRBJ2-2
v_call: TRBV7-8
clone_size: -
cdr3_nt: TGTGCCAGCAGATCTAGCGGGAGGGCCACCGGGGAGCTGTTTTTT
cdr3_aa: CASRSSGRATGELFF

d_call: -
j_call: TRBJ1-4
v_call: TRBV3-1/TRBV3-2
clone_size: -
cdr3_nt: TGTGCCAGCAGCCAAGTAAGTCAGGGTCGAGAAAAACTGTTTTTT
cdr3_aa: CASSQVSQGREKLFF

d_call: TRBD1
j_call: TRBJ1-4
v_call: TRBV9
clone_size: -
cdr3_nt: TGTGCCAGCAGCTCCCACAGGGGGCCCAATGAAAAACTGTTTTTT
cdr3_aa: CASSSHRGPNEKLFF

d_call: -
j_call: TRBJ2-1
v_call: TRBV20-1
clone_size: -
cdr3_nt: TGCAGTGCGTCGGTTTTGGGGGAGCAGTTCTTC
cdr3_aa: CSASVLGEQFF

d_call: TRBD2
j_call: TRBJ2-5
v_call: TRBV5-8
clone_size: -
cdr3_nt: TGTGCCAGCAGCTTTTTAGCGGGAGAGGGAGAGACCCAGTACTTC
cdr3_aa: CASSFLAGEGETQYF

d_call: TRBD1
j_call: TRBJ1-1
v_call: TRBV28
clone_size: -
cdr3_nt: TGTGCCAGCAGTTTATCTCAGGGGGCGGCTGAAGCTTTCTTT
cdr3_aa: CASSLSQGAAEAFF

d_call: -
j_call: TRBJ1-1
v_call: TRBV6-2/TRBV6-3
clone_size: -
cdr3_nt: TGTGCCAGCAGTTACTCGGGGCGGGGGACTGAAGCTTTCTTT
cdr3_aa: CASSYSGRGTEAFF

d_call: TRBD2
j_call: TRBJ2-1
v_call: TRBV5-8
clone_size: -
cdr3_nt: TGTGCCAGCAGCTTAGGTAGCGGGAGAGTTGATTTAGCTGAGCAGTTCTTC
cdr3_aa: CASSLGSGRVDLAEQFF

d_call: -
j_call: TRBJ2-1
v_call: TRBV24-1
clone_size: -
cdr3_nt: TGTGCCACCAGTTACCCCGGCGACCCCTACAATGAGCAGTTCTTC
cdr3_aa: CATSYPGDPYNEQFF

d_call: -
j_call: TRBJ1-1
v_call: TRBV10-3
clone_size: -
cdr3_nt: TGTGCCATCAGTGACCGGGGTAGGAACACTGAAGCTTTCTTT
cdr3_aa: CAISDRGRNTEAFF

d_call: -
j_call: TRBJ2-1
v_call: TRBV5-4
clone_size: -
cdr3_nt: TGTGCCAGCAGCTTTCGCGAAGGCAATGAGCAGTTCTTC
cdr3_aa: CASSFREGNEQFF

d_call: -
j_call: TRBJ2-6
v_call: TRBV29-1
clone_size: once
cdr3_nt: TGCAGCGTCACTGGAGGGCGAGAAGGGGCCAACGTCCTGACTTTC
cdr3_aa: CSVTGGREGANVLTF

d_call: -
j_call: TRBJ2-2
v_call: TRBV28
clone_size: -
cdr3_nt: TGTGCCAGCAGTTTTTCCGGGGAGCTGTTTTTT
cdr3_aa: CASSFSGELFF

d_call: TRBD1
j_call: TRBJ2-6
v_call: TRBV19
clone_size: -
cdr3_nt: TGTGCCAGTAGTATAGCAGGGGGCTCTGGGGCCAACGTCCTGACTTTC
cdr3_aa: CASSIAGGSGANVLTF

d_call: TRBD1
j_call: TRBJ1-1
v_call: TRBV15
clone_size: -
cdr3_nt: TGTGCCACCAGCAGAGTCTTTGACAGGGGGCTAGAGAACACTGAAGCTTTCTTT
cdr3_aa: CATSRVFDRGLENTEAFF

d_call: TRBD2
j_call: TRBJ2-1
v_call: TRBV7-6
clone_size: -
cdr3_nt: TGTGCCAGCAGCTTAGCAGCCCTTGGGACTAGCGGGAGCAACAATGAGCAGTTCTTC
cdr3_aa: CASSLAALGTSGSNNEQFF

d_call: -
j_call: TRBJ1-5
v_call: TRBV18
clone_size: -
cdr3_nt: TGTGCCAGCTCACAAACAGGGATCAATCAGCCCCAGCATTTT
cdr3_aa: CASSQTGINQPQHF

d_call: TRBD1
j_call: TRBJ2-7
v_call: TRBV3-1/TRBV3-2
clone_size: -
cdr3_nt: TGTGCCAGCAGCCCACGAGACAGGGGGCAAAGCGGGAGCTCCTACGAGCAGTACTTC
cdr3_aa: CASSPRDRGQSGSSYEQYF

d_call: -
j_call: TRBJ2-3
v_call: TRBV27
clone_size: -
cdr3_nt: TGTGCCAGCAGTTTAGGGGCTAGCACAGATACGCAGTATTTT
cdr3_aa: CASSLGASTDTQYF

d_call: TRBD1
j_call: TRBJ2-7
v_call: TRBV7-9
clone_size: -
cdr3_nt: TGTGCCAGCAGCTTAGGACAGGGAAAGGTCGAGCAGTACTTC
cdr3_aa: CASSLGQGKVEQYF

d_call: TRBD1
j_call: TRBJ1-6
v_call: TRBV28
clone_size: -
cdr3_nt: TGTGCCAGCAGGTGGACAGGGGTAGTTTCACCCCTCCACTTT
cdr3_aa: CASRWTGVVSPLHF

d_call: TRBD2
j_call: TRBJ2-1
v_call: TRBV27
clone_size: -
cdr3_nt: TGTGCCAGCAGTTCATGGAGCGGGAGATCTTACAATGAGCAGTTCTTC
cdr3_aa: CASSSWSGRSYNEQFF

d_call: -
j_call: TRBJ2-7
v_call: TRBV28
clone_size: -
cdr3_nt: TGTGCCAGCAGTTTAAGGCTGATTCCGGGCGAGCAGTACTTC
cdr3_aa: CASSLRLIPGEQYF

d_call: -
j_call: TRBJ2-7
v_call: TRBV7-9
clone_size: -
cdr3_nt: TGTGCCAGCAGCTCCCCGACAGATTCCTCGGTTGTTGAGTACTTC
cdr3_aa: CASSSPTDSSVVEYF

d_call: -
j_call: TRBJ2-5
v_call: TRBV9
clone_size: -
cdr3_nt: TGTGCCAGCAGGGCGGGGAGGCGGGAGACCCAGTACTTC
cdr3_aa: CASRAGRRETQYF

d_call: -
j_call: TRBJ1-4
v_call: TRBV2
clone_size: -
cdr3_nt: TGTGCCAGCAGGCCAAGCGGCGCAACTAATGAAAAACTGTTTTTT
cdr3_aa: CASRPSGATNEKLFF

d_call: TRBD1
j_call: TRBJ1-5
v_call: TRBV30
clone_size: -
cdr3_nt: TGTGCCTGGAGTGTTGGGACAGCGACTTCTCAGCCCCAGCATTTT
cdr3_aa: CAWSVGTATSQPQHF

d_call: TRBD2
j_call: TRBJ2-3
v_call: TRBV6-4
clone_size: -
cdr3_nt: TGTGCCAGCAGTGAGACTAGCGGGGAGAGGGGCACAGATACGCAGTATTTT
cdr3_aa: CASSETSGERGTDTQYF

d_call: TRBD1
j_call: TRBJ1-2
v_call: TRBV27
clone_size: -
cdr3_nt: TGTGCCAGCAGTTTATCCGGGACAGGGGACGGCTACACCTTC
cdr3_aa: CASSLSGTGDGYTF

d_call: -
j_call: TRBJ1-1
v_call: TRBV7-7
clone_size: -
cdr3_nt: TGTGCTAGCAGCCAAGGGGCGGACACTGAAGCTTTCTTT
cdr3_aa: CASSQGADTEAFF

d_call: -
j_call: TRBJ2-5
v_call: TRBV11-1
clone_size: -
cdr3_nt: TGTGCCAGCAGCTCCGGTGGGCGACGGCTCCAAGAGACCCAGTACTTC
cdr3_aa: CASSSGGRRLQETQYF

d_call: -
j_call: TRBJ1-1
v_call: TRBV30
clone_size: once
cdr3_nt: TGTGCCTGCCTTTCAACCGGGACTATGAACACTGAAGCTTTCTTT
cdr3_aa: CACLSTGTMNTEAFF

d_call: -
j_call: TRBJ2-2
v_call: TRBV12-3/TRBV12-4
clone_size: once
cdr3_nt: TGTGCCAGCAGTCAAATGGGGAGGGAGCTGTTTTTT
cdr3_aa: CASSQMGRELFF

d_call: -
j_call: TRBJ2-1
v_call: TRBV11-3
clone_size: -
cdr3_nt: TGTGCCAGCAGCCCTTCGACCTACAATGAGCAGTTCTTC
cdr3_aa: CASSPSTYNEQFF

d_call: TRBD1
j_call: TRBJ1-1
v_call: TRBV19
clone_size: -
cdr3_nt: TGTGCCAGTAGCCCGACAGGGGGCTTCACTGAAGCTTTCTTT
cdr3_aa: CASSPTGGFTEAFF

d_call: TRBD2
j_call: TRBJ2-5
v_call: TRBV5-6
clone_size: -
cdr3_nt: TGTGCCAGCAGCTGGCCTAGCGGACCAGAGACCCAGTACTTC
cdr3_aa: CASSWPSGPETQYF

d_call: -
j_call: TRBJ2-7
v_call: TRBV2
clone_size: once
cdr3_nt: TGTGCCAGCAGTAGGTCCCACCGTACCTACGAGCAGTACTTC
cdr3_aa: CASSRSHRTYEQYF